Presented here are 30 T cell receptor beta chains from one specimen sequenced in a study of T cells in Graves' hyperthyroidism and ophthalmopathy. TCR beta CDR3 regions were amplified from RNA. The TCR CDR3 first-round RT-PCR relied on the HTBI primer set. TCRdb called the multiplex PCR reads again in MiXCR, with one record for every CDR3 protein. The sample contains about 550,000 distinct CDR3 sequences, less than 25% of which appear only once. The specimen was blood. The receptors here all came from a man younger than 35 with Graves' hyperthyroidism.

The chain joins TRBV10-3 to TRBJ2-5, with D perhaps matching TRBD2 (7 bases). From germline, CDR1 is ENHRY and CDR2 SYGVKD. The CDR3 is made up of 14 amino acids. The ends were cut back, 5 bases at V and 2 bases at J, with 12 bases in the middle. This chain's CDR3 is CAISYGGPQETQYF. The DNA of the CDR3 is TGTGCCATCAGTTACGGGGGGCCGCAAGAGACCCAGTACTTC.

This clonotype came up many times. CDR3 sequence (DNA): TGTGCCAGTAGTCACGGGACGGGGGATAACACTGAAGCTTTCTTT. Its protein product is CASSHGTGDNTEAFF. V gene TRBV19 combines with J gene TRBJ1-1; possibly TRBD1 for D (5 bases). The germline V gene encodes CDR1 LNHDA and CDR2 SQIVND (reference sequence). Trimming removed 5 bases from V and 2 bases from J, with 15 bases in between. CDR3 length: 15 amino acids.

This clonotype appeared many times. The J gene is TRBJ1-2, the V gene TRBV28, with D maybe TRBD1 (5 bases). The CDR3 spans 14 residues. CDR1 MDHEN and CDR2 SYDVKM come from the germline V gene. Trimming cost V 7 bases and J 7 bases, with 19 bases left between them. CDR3 DNA: TGTGCCAGCAACTCCGGACAAAGCAAGATTGGCTACACCTTC. Translated: CASNSGQSKIGYTF.

This clonotype occurred a few times. This CDR3 is CASDTRRGTGATNTGELFF. CDR3 nucleotide sequence: TGTGCCAGCGATACGCGTCGGGGGACAGGCGCTACGAACACCGGGGAGCTGTTTTTT. V is TRBV28 and J is TRBJ2-2; 8 bases align to TRBD1. V dropped 8 bases and J dropped 0; count of bases not matched to a gene: 17. CDR3 length: 19 amino acids. Germline loops: CDR1 MDHEN, CDR2 SYDVKM. The full variable domain, rest sourced from reference TRBV28 and TRBJ2-2, is DVKVTQSSRYLVKRTGEKVFLECVQDMDHENMFWYRQDPGLGLRLIYFSYDVKMKEKGDIPEGYSVSREKKERFSLILESASTNQTSMYLCASDTRRGTGATNTGELFFGEGSRLTVL.

The table lists this clonotype with many counts. The rearrangement links TRBV2 to TRBJ2-2, with TRBD1 identical over 9 bases. Germline CDR1 reads SNHLY; CDR2 reads FYNNEI. This CDR3 has 14 residues. V lost 8 bases to trimming and J lost 4 bases; unmatched junction nucleotides: 5. CDR3 amino acids: CASHRGLSTGELFF. The CDR3 DNA is TGTGCCAGCCACAGGGGGCTCAGCACCGGGGAGCTGTTTTTT.

This clonotype was seen ten or more times. The rearrangement links TRBV11-2 to TRBJ2-5; D remains ambiguous. This CDR3 comprises 17 residues. Germline loops: CDR1 SGHAT, CDR2 FQNNGV. V gave up 4 bases and J gave up 0 bases, with 18 bases separating them. The CDR3 region is CASSSGLSAANQETQYF. CDR3 sequence (DNA): TGTGCCAGCAGCTCCGGTCTCTCGGCGGCCAACCAAGAGACCCAGTACTTC.

This clonotype has at least ten counts. V usage is TRBV6-1 and J usage is TRBJ2-7; possible D gene TRBD1, 6 bases. V was clipped by 8 bases and J by 3 bases, with 17 bases between them. CDR3 size: 14 residues. CDR1 is MNHNS and CDR2 is SASEGT in the germline V gene. The CDR3 DNA is TGTGCCAGCGAAGACCGGGACACCGGCTACGAGCAGTACTTC. Amino acid sequence: CASEDRDTGYEQYF.

This clonotype was found many times. The V and J genes are TRBV12-3 or TRBV12-4 and TRBJ2-2; no firm D call. This CDR3 spans 14 amino acids. The V gene lost 6 bases and the J gene lost 0 bases, with 8 bases spanning the gap. CDR3 coding DNA: TGTGCCAGCAGCCACAACACGAACACCGGGGAGCTGTTTTTT. It codes for CASSHNTNTGELFF.

There are many counts of this clonotype. The chain combines TRBV20-1 with TRBJ2-5; 7 positions agree with TRBD2. The length of the CDR3 is 15 residues. After removal of 1 base from V and 2 bases from J, the junction contained 7 bases not matched to a gene. Germline-derived CDR1 and CDR2 are DFQATT and SNEGSKA (reference sequence). This CDR3 is CSARATGGRQETQYF. CDR3 nucleotides: TGCAGTGCTAGAGCAACGGGGGGACGGCAAGAGACCCAGTACTTC.

This rearrangement joins TRBV18 to TRBJ1-2; the D is unclear. The CDR3 extends over 15 amino acids. V was cut by 2 bases and J by 5 bases, with 15 bases left in between. The germline CDR1 and CDR2 sequences are KGHSH and LQKENI. CDR3 amino acids: CASSPNGLLLYGYTF. The DNA of the CDR3 is TGTGCCAGCTCACCAAATGGTCTCCTACTTTATGGCTACACCTTC.

This clonotype appeared many times. V is TRBV6-1 and J is TRBJ1-1; D unclear. There are 15 residues in the CDR3. V gave up 2 bases and J gave up 4 bases, with 14 bases separating them. Germline V gene data show CDR1 as MNHNS and CDR2 as SASEGT. This CDR3 is CASSELQRRVTEAFF. CDR3 coding DNA: TGTGCCAGCAGTGAATTACAGAGGAGAGTCACTGAAGCTTTCTTT.

The chain combines TRBV7-8 with TRBJ1-2, with D tentatively TRBD1 (5 bases). Looked up from germline, CDR1 is SGHVS and CDR2 is FQNEAQ. This CDR3 is built from 17 residues. Trimming took 5 bases from V and 2 from J, leaving 21 bases between them. The CDR3 nucleotides read TGTGCCAGCAGCGTACCTGGGGGAGGGATTGGCAACTATGGCTACACCTTC. Translated: CASSVPGGGIGNYGYTF.

The table lists this clonotype with many counts. V and J are TRBV7-8 and TRBJ2-7; D unresolved. Germline values: CDR1 SGHVS, CDR2 FQNEAQ. This CDR3 region has 12 residues. The germline V and J ends were trimmed by 0 bases and 7 bases, with 7 bases remaining between them. The CDR3 region has the DNA TGTGCCAGCAGCTTAGCACAGAAAGAGCAGTACTTC. As protein: CASSLAQKEQYF.

The chain links TRBV30 to TRBJ1-2; unclear D gene. The CDR3 sequence is 14 residues long. The V and J ends lost 0 bases and 4 bases respectively, with 12 bases between them. From germline, CDR1 is GTSNPN and CDR2 SVGIG (reference sequence). The chain's CDR3 is CAWSVLRNFYGYTF. The DNA for the CDR3 is TGTGCCTGGAGTGTGCTGAGGAACTTCTATGGCTACACCTTC.

This clonotype has ten or more counts. The V gene is TRBV5-4, the J gene TRBJ2-7, with 7 bases fitting TRBD1. The CDR3 covers 12 residues. Per germline, CDR1 SGHNT and CDR2 YYREEE (reference sequence). V shed 5 bases and J 5 bases; nucleotides not matched to a gene: 4. DNA of the CDR3: TGTGCCAGCAGAGGGACAGCCAACGAGCAGTACTTC. Translating it yields CASRGTANEQYF.

There are many counts of this clonotype. The gene calls are TRBV6-5 and TRBJ1-1; D ambiguous. Germline-derived CDR1 and CDR2 are MNHEY and SVGAGI. The V gene lost 6 bases and the J gene lost 11 bases, with 13 bases spanning the gap. The CDR3 length is 11 residues. The CDR3 protein is CASSLDPWAFF. The CDR3 nucleotides are TGTGCCAGCAGCCTGGACCCCTGGGCTTTCTTT.

A few counts support this clonotype. The chain has TRBV4-2 and TRBJ2-6; possibly TRBD2 for D (6 bases). Germline CDR1 is LGHNA and CDR2 is YNFKEQ. V dropped 0 bases and J dropped 0 bases, with 12 bases sitting between them. The CDR3 runs to 18 residues. CDR3 nucleotides: TGTGCCAGCAGCCAAGACGCGGGACGGCTCTCTGGGGCCAACGTCCTGACTTTC. Residues: CASSQDAGRLSGANVLTF.

This clonotype came up many times. This chain joins TRBV28 and TRBJ2-7; 7 nucleotides align to TRBD2. CDR1 and CDR2 (germline): MDHEN, SYDVKM. After removal of 2 bases from V and 4 bases from J, the junction contained 8 bases not matched to a gene. This CDR3 is 15 amino acids long. The CDR3 nucleotides read TGTGCCAGCAGTTTAGAGATCCGGGAGGTTTACGAGCAGTACTTC. Residues: CASSLEIREVYEQYF.

This clonotype was counted at least ten times. The CDR3 sequence is CAWSVFGGTRSYEQYF. The CDR3 DNA reads as TGTGCCTGGAGTGTATTCGGTGGGACCCGCTCCTACGAGCAGTACTTC. The chain links TRBV30 to TRBJ2-7, with D perhaps assigned TRBD1 or TRBD2 (5 bases each). Trimming took 0 bases from V and 0 from J, leaving 15 bases between them. The CDR3 sequence is 16 residues long. The germline CDR1 and CDR2 sequences are GTSNPN and SVGIG (reference sequence).

The chain recombines TRBV28 with TRBJ2-7, with 7 positions matching TRBD1. Trimming at V came to 5 bases and at J to 7 bases, leaving 5 bases not matched to a gene. Germline lookup yields CDR1 MDHEN and CDR2 SYDVKM. The CDR3 runs 12 residues. Written as DNA, the CDR3 is TGTGCCAGCAGTCCCCGACAGGGTGAGCAGTACTTC. Translating gives CASSPRQGEQYF.

Comment on this clonotype: A much larger clone lies one base from this, so it may be a read error. This CDR3 fails to terminate in the conserved phenylalanine or tryptophan, so it likely reflects a read error. The rearrangement uses TRBV30 and TRBJ1-1, with a possible D match to TRBD1 (6 bases). The V gene lost 5 bases and the J gene lost 6 bases, with 16 bases spanning the gap. The length of the CDR3 is 13 residues. Germline values: CDR1 GTSNPN, CDR2 SVGIG (reference sequence). The CDR3, as DNA: TGTGCCTGGGGGGGCGATCGGACCGCTGAAGCTTTCCTT. Its translation is CAWGGDRTAEAFL.

This clonotype was counted many times. The junction shows a germline mismatch at one end, possibly a read error. V is TRBV6-5 and J is TRBJ1-2; D may be TRBD1 (5 bases). The CDR3 is 16 residues long. Looked up from germline, CDR1 is MNHEY and CDR2 is SVGAGI. CDR3 amino acids: CASSYSRRGANCGYTF. The CDR3 coding sequence is TGTGCCAGCAGTTACTCGAGACGCGGGGCGAACTGTGGCTACACCTTC.

In its sample, this clonotype was seen many times. The rearrangement joins TRBV15 to TRBJ1-5, with a weak D call TRBD1 (5 bases). Per germline, CDR1 LNHNV and CDR2 YYDKDF (reference sequence). CDR3 size: 16 residues. V was cut by 1 base and J by 2 bases, with 12 bases left in between. The CDR3 sequence: CATSRGKGEGNQPQHF. Written as DNA, the CDR3 is TGTGCCACCAGCAGAGGCAAAGGGGAGGGCAATCAGCCCCAGCATTTT.

This chain links TRBV6-2 or TRBV6-3 with TRBJ2-7; 10 bases match TRBD2. The trim removed 6 bases at V and 2 bases at J, leaving 16 bases unmatched. From germline, CDR1 is MNHEY and CDR2 SVGEGT. There are 18 residues in the CDR3. For the CDR3, the DNA is TGTGCCAGCAGCCGAGAACCCCATCGACTAGCGGGTACCTACGAGCAGTACTTC. It yields the protein CASSREPHRLAGTYEQYF.

At least ten counts were recorded for this clonotype. The chain links TRBV28 to TRBJ2-2, with 8 bases lining up with TRBD1. Germline loops: CDR1 MDHEN, CDR2 SYDVKM. V gave up 6 bases and J gave up 8 bases; unmatched junction bases: 5. The CDR3 contains 13 residues. For the CDR3, the DNA is TGTGCCAGCAGCGGACAGGGTCGAGGGGAGCTGTTTTTT. Its protein product is CASSGQGRGELFF.

This clonotype was seen many times. This sequence joins TRBV7-8 and TRBJ2-5; TRBD1 matches 7 bases. The CDR3 runs 15 residues. With 6 bases clipped from V and 6 bases from J, the junction kept 13 bases outside the gene matches. Germline V CDR1 and CDR2: SGHVS, FQNEAQ. Here the CDR3 DNA reads TGTGCCAGCAGTTCCCCAGGGGGTGGTAGGAAGACCCAGTACTTC. Its protein product is CASSSPGGGRKTQYF. The whole variable domain, filled in from reference TRBV7-8 and TRBJ2-5, reads GAGVSQSPRYKVAKRGQDVALRCDPISGHVSLFWYQQALGQGPEFLTYFQNEAQLDKSGLPSDRFFAERPEGSVSTLKIQRTQQEDSAVYLCASSSPGGGRKTQYFGPGTRLLVL.

The gene calls are TRBV28 and TRBJ1-2; D remains unclear. The CDR3 is 13 amino acids. The V gene lost 8 bases and the J gene lost 0 bases, with 10 bases spanning the gap. CDR1 is MDHEN and CDR2 is SYDVKM in the germline V gene. CDR3 sequence (DNA): TGTGCCAGCTTGAACGGTTCTAACTATGGCTACACCTTC. Protein product: CASLNGSNYGYTF.

This clonotype was found many times. The J gene is TRBJ1-1, the V gene TRBV19; D may be TRBD1 (5 bases). Trimming pared 3 bases from V and 4 bases from J, leaving 12 bases between. The CDR3 consists of 14 residues. Per germline, CDR1 LNHDA and CDR2 SQIVND (reference sequence). CDR3 sequence reads: CASSIEGRATEAFF. In DNA form, the CDR3 reads TGTGCCAGTAGTATCGAGGGACGGGCCACTGAAGCTTTCTTT.

This clonotype was observed many times. Sequence at one end of the junction differs from germline and may be a read error. The chain recombines TRBV12-3 or TRBV12-4 with TRBJ2-7; D tentatively fits TRBD1 or TRBD2 (6 bases each). The CDR3 extends over 19 amino acids. In nucleotides, the CDR3 is TGTGGCAGCAGTTTAGCGATCCCGTTCATGGGGGGCGGATCCTACGAGCAGTACTTC. This translates into CGSSLAIPFMGGGSYEQYF.

This clonotype was observed at least ten times. J is TRBJ2-7 and V is TRBV28; D not certain. There are 11 residues in the CDR3. Germline lookup yields CDR1 MDHEN and CDR2 SYDVKM. Trimming removed 5 bases at V and 7 bases at J, with 9 bases between. Written as DNA, the CDR3 is TGTGCCAGCAGTCACAGAGGAGAGCAGTACTTC. It translates to CASSHRGEQYF.